Below are 20 T cell receptor beta chains sequenced from a single sample in a study of radiation and T cells in renal cell carcinoma. Noted time point: blood 4 weeks post-SBRT, at nephrectomy. The treatment denotes: 15 Gy SBRT to primary tumor, nephrectomy 4 weeks later. Assay used: immunoSEQ multiplex PCR; TCRdb lists only in-frame clones, some missing. The sample consists of about 64,000 clones, 70% to 80% of them appearing once. The material was blood, obtained from a patient whose treatment included radiotherapy and nephrectomy. Receptors were obtained from a man aged 60 to 75 with renal cell carcinoma.

The chain combines TRBV12-5 with TRBJ2-7; TRBD1 matches 8 bases. The CDR3 is 15 amino acids. The junction had 3 bases not matched to a gene; V was cut back by 0 bases and J by 2 bases. Germline assignment: CDR1 LGHNT and CDR2 FRNRAP. The DNA of the CDR3 is TGTGCTAGTGGTTTGGTTACAGGGGGACCCTACGAGCAGTACTTC. Translation gives CASGLVTGGPYEQYF.

The rearrangement joins TRBV16 to TRBJ1-4; D is undetermined. V shed 0 bases and J shed 4 bases, with 21 bases lying between them. Germline CDR1 and CDR2: KGHSY and FQNENV. CDR3 size: 19 residues. The CDR3 bases are TGTGCCAGCAGCCAATCGATCGGTTTTGTGCCTCCTCATAATGAAAAACTGTTTTTT. The encoded protein is CASSQSIGFVPPHNEKLFF.

The genes are TRBV2 and TRBJ1-3; no clear D gene. This CDR3 contains 14 residues. Trimming pared 8 bases from V and 0 bases from J, leaving 11 bases between. Germline loops: CDR1 SNHLY, CDR2 FYNNEI. This CDR3 is CASSLGFSGNTIYF. The CDR3 DNA reads TGTGCCAGCTCCCTCGGTTTCTCTGGAAACACCATATATTTT. Using reference TRBV2 and TRBJ1-3 for the parts outside the CDR3, the full variable domain is EPEVTQTPSHQVTQMGQEVILRCVPISNHLYFYWYRQILGQKVEFLVSFYNNEISEKSEIFDDQFSVERPDGSNFTLKIRSTKLEDSAMYFCASSLGFSGNTIYFGEGSWLTVV.

The rearrangement links TRBV6-6 to TRBJ2-3, with D unclear. The CDR3 sequence is 15 residues long. Deletions cut 0 bases from V and 0 bases from J, with 7 bases between. Germline CDR1 MNHNY, CDR2 SVGAGI (reference sequence). The CDR3 sequence is CASSYSLPSTDTQYF. CDR3 sequence (DNA): TGTGCCAGCAGTTACTCTCTTCCTAGCACAGATACGCAGTATTTT.

The chain uses TRBV5-1 and TRBJ2-7; D is tentatively TRBD1 or TRBD2 (5 bases each). The CDR3 length is 14 residues. The germline gives CDR1 SGHRS, CDR2 YFSETQ. The V end lost 4 bases, the J end lost 3 bases, and 14 bases lay between the germline ends. The DNA for the CDR3 is TGCGCCAGCAGCCTAGGGACGGATCGCTACGAGCAGTACTTC. Protein: CASSLGTDRYEQYF.

V usage is TRBV7-2 and J usage is TRBJ2-2; D is unresolved. The CDR3 is made up of 14 amino acids. Germline CDR1 is SGHTA and CDR2 is FQGNSA. V was trimmed by 5 bases and J by 6 bases, leaving 13 bases between them. CDR3 DNA: TGTGCCAGCAGCACCCGACTCGAATCCGGGGAGCTGTTTTTT. Protein sequence: CASSTRLESGELFF.

CDR3 sequence: CASSILRPRGANQPQHF. CDR3 DNA: TGTGCCAGTAGTATCCTCCGCCCGCGGGGTGCCAATCAGCCCCAGCATTTT. The chain joins TRBV19 to TRBJ1-5; D gene unclear. V lost 3 bases to trimming and J lost 3 bases, with 18 bases between them. This CDR3 is built from 17 residues. From germline, CDR1 is LNHDA and CDR2 SQIVND (reference sequence).

The V call is TRBV6-6, the J call TRBJ2-3; 7 nucleotides agree with TRBD2. This CDR3 has 12 amino acids. Germline CDR1 reads MNHNY; CDR2 reads SVGAGI (reference sequence). The V segment lost 6 bases and the J segment 8 bases; nucleotides outside the gene matches: 5. CDR3 nucleotide sequence: TGTGCCAGCAGGGGCCCGGGGGGTACGCAGTATTTT. Translating gives CASRGPGGTQYF.

This clone is medium-sized in the sample. Written as DNA, the CDR3 is TGTGCCAGCAGTTACGGGGGAGGACAGGGAAAGTACGAGCAGTACTTC. It codes for CASSYGGGQGKYEQYF. The V gene is TRBV6-6, the J gene TRBJ2-7, with 8 bases that match TRBD1. The ends lost 2 bases at V and 4 bases at J; junction bases unmatched: 10. This CDR3 spans 16 amino acids. The germline CDR1 and CDR2 sequences are MNHNY and SVGAGI (reference sequence).

V is TRBV7-9 and J is TRBJ1-3; 8 nucleotides align to TRBD1. V lost 0 bases, J lost 2 bases, and 0 bases stayed unmatched. The V gene's germline CDR1 is SEHNR and CDR2 FQNEAQ (reference sequence). This CDR3 contains 15 residues. The CDR3 region is CASSLADRAGNTIYF. CDR3 coding DNA: TGTGCCAGCAGCTTAGCGGACAGGGCTGGAAACACCATATATTTT.

This clone was counted once. CDR3: CASRSGTATTSTEAFF. In DNA, the CDR3 is TGTGCCAGCAGGTCCGGGACAGCCACGACGAGCACTGAAGCTTTCTTT. This sequence joins TRBV7-9 and TRBJ1-1; 7 positions match TRBD1. V dropped 6 bases and J dropped 4; count of bases not matched to a gene: 14. The CDR3 consists of 16 residues. CDR1 is SEHNR and CDR2 is FQNEAQ in the germline V gene (reference sequence). Looking up the rest from reference TRBV7-9 and TRBJ1-1 gives the full variable domain: DTGVSQNPRHKITKRGQNVTFRCDPISEHNRLYWYRQTLGQGPEFLTYFQNEAQLEKSRLLSDRFSAERPKGSFSTLEIQRTEQGDSAMYLCASRSGTATTSTEAFFGQGTRLTVV.

The V gene is TRBV9, the J gene TRBJ1-4; D is unresolved. Deletions cut 3 bases from V and 7 bases from J, with 13 bases between. The CDR3 spans 14 residues. Germline values: CDR1 SGDLS, CDR2 YYNGEE. As DNA, the CDR3 is TGTGCCAGCAGCGCCACTTCGAGCGGTGAAAAACTGTTTTTT. This encodes CASSATSSGEKLFF.

The chain employs TRBV19 and TRBJ2-1, with D perhaps being TRBD1 or TRBD2 (5 bases each). CDR1 is LNHDA, CDR2 SQIVND, per germline (reference sequence). The CDR3 loop spans 13 amino acids. Trimming shortened V by 5 bases and J by 9 bases, and 14 bases separated the two germline ends. The CDR3 sequence is CASSPGPNSEQFF. In nucleotides, the CDR3 is TGTGCCAGTAGTCCGGGACCGAATAGTGAGCAGTTCTTC. Using reference TRBV19 and TRBJ2-1 for the parts outside the CDR3, the full variable domain is DGGITQSPKYLFRKEGQNVTLSCEQNLNHDAMYWYRQDPGQGLRLIYYSQIVNDFQKGDIAEGYSVSREKKESFPLTVTSAQKNPTAFYLCASSPGPNSEQFFGPGTRLTVL.

J is TRBJ2-7 and V is TRBV21-1; the D call TRBD1 from the table was never checked on the DNA. TRBV21-1 is deemed a pseudogene. This CDR3 contains 10 residues. CDR3 amino acids: CARDSHEQYV. The CDR3 region has the DNA TGTGCCAGGGACAGCCACGAGCAGTACGTC.

The sample holds one count of this clone. This chain connects TRBV6-4 to TRBJ2-5; 7 nucleotides align to TRBD2. Germline V gene data show CDR1 as MRHNA and CDR2 as SNTAGT. The CDR3 is 13 residues long. Trimming at V came to 6 bases and at J to 0 bases, leaving 1 base not matched to a gene. The CDR3 bases are TGTGCCAGCAGCCGGGAGGACCAAGAGACCCAGTACTTC. Protein sequence: CASSREDQETQYF.

The V and J genes are TRBV10-1 and TRBJ1-1; no firm D call. V lost 4 bases to trimming and J lost 7 bases, with 13 bases between them. The germline CDR1 and CDR2 sequences are WNHNN and SYGVQD (reference sequence). The CDR3 consists of 13 residues. The chain's CDR3 is CASSGTNSLEAFF. The CDR3 DNA follows: TGCGCCAGCAGTGGGACCAACTCTCTTGAAGCTTTCTTT.

This rearrangement joins TRBV10-3 to TRBJ1-1, with D perhaps TRBD1 (6 bases). CDR1 and CDR2 (germline): ENHRY, SYGVKD. The CDR3 sequence is 14 residues long. Trimming removed 5 bases from V and 4 bases from J, with 14 bases in between. The CDR3: CAISYGTQTTEAFF. The CDR3 DNA reads TGTGCCATCAGTTATGGGACACAAACCACTGAAGCTTTCTTT.

This clone showed up just a few times. CDR3 DNA: TGTGCCAGCAGCCCTGAATGGGGGTCCAAAAACATTCAGTACTTC. Translated: CASSPEWGSKNIQYF. The chain combines TRBV4-2 with TRBJ2-4; D may be TRBD1 or TRBD2 (5 bases each). The CDR3 is 15 residues long. Trimming pared 4 bases from V and 2 bases from J, leaving 12 bases between. CDR1 and CDR2 (germline): LGHNA, YNFKEQ.

The CDR3 DNA follows: TGTGCCAGCAGCTCGGGACAGGGTTTAGTTGGAGCTTTCTTT. This sequence encodes CASSSGQGLVGAFF. V and J are TRBV7-2 and TRBJ1-1; TRBD1 aligns across 9 bases. Germline V gene data show CDR1 as SGHTA and CDR2 as FQGNSA. The CDR3 is made up of 14 amino acids. The trim removed 4 bases at V and 10 bases at J, leaving 10 bases unmatched.

V gene TRBV5-1 combines with J gene TRBJ1-2; D might be TRBD1 (6 bases). The germline V gene encodes CDR1 SGHRS and CDR2 YFSETQ. The ends were cut back, 0 bases at V and 4 bases at J, with 13 bases in the middle. The CDR3 runs to 15 residues. CDR3 sequence (DNA): TGCGCCAGCAGCTTGGAGACAGGACCCGTCTATGGCTACACCTTC. It is translated as CASSLETGPVYGYTF.